The 25 T cell receptor beta chains below come from one sample, sequenced in a study of T cell clones after liver transplantation (dated by TCRdb to between 2018 and 2021). Library generation was performed with the immunoSEQ multiplex PCR assay. Not all clones reach the TCRdb copy of this immuneACCESS table, which keeps in-frame sequences only. Checked studies attribute under half of the gap to unresolved V genes and leave the rest unexplained. The sample yields some 5,000 clones; 30% were counted once. The ten largest account for 4.5% to 6.5% of the sample. To define alloreactive TCRbeta sequences, the proliferating CFSE-low cells from the MLR were sequenced. These receptors are not linked to any known antigen. Sequenced sample: CD4+ T cells from cultured PBMCs. The receptors come from a human patient who received a liver transplant. Some T cells may have been brought in with the graft after a transplant.

The chain combines TRBV28 with TRBJ1-2; D is undetermined. This CDR3 has 10 residues. Trimming shortened V by 4 bases and J by 8 bases, and 5 bases separated the two germline ends. The germline CDR1 and CDR2 sequences are MDHEN and SYDVKM. CDR3: CASSYRGYTF. The CDR3 coding sequence is TGTGCCAGCAGTTACAGAGGCTACACCTTC.

V is TRBV27 and J is TRBJ2-3; D might be TRBD2 (6 bases). The CDR3 sequence is 16 residues long. V lost 7 bases and J lost 4, with 21 bases in between. From germline, CDR1 is MNHEY and CDR2 SMNVEV (reference sequence). The CDR3 region is CASTSRVAGIADTQYF. CDR3 DNA sequence: TGTGCCAGCACCTCGAGGGTGGCGGGAATCGCAGATACGCAGTATTTT.

The chain joins TRBV28 to TRBJ1-4; D ambiguous. Trimming shortened V by 7 bases and J by 0 bases, and 6 bases separated the two germline ends. The CDR3 covers 13 residues. CDR1 and CDR2 (germline): MDHEN, SYDVKM. CDR3 region: CASISSTNEKLFF. As DNA, the CDR3 is TGTGCCAGCATATCGTCAACTAATGAAAAACTGTTTTTT.

This clone showed up just a few times. The chain uses TRBV7-2 and TRBJ1-2; weak D call: TRBD1 (5 bases). Germline-derived CDR1 and CDR2 are SGHTA and FQGNSA. The V end was cut by 5 bases, the J end by 4 bases, with 17 bases between. The CDR3 extends over 15 amino acids. The CDR3 region is CASSLGASGSYGYTF. The CDR3 DNA sequence: TGTGCCAGCAGCCTCGGGGCCTCTGGGAGCTATGGCTACACCTTC.

This clone was observed once. The chain couples TRBV7-9 to TRBJ2-1, with 9 bases matching TRBD2. This CDR3 spans 14 amino acids. J lost 9 bases, V lost 6 bases, and 9 bases had no gene match. Germline-derived CDR1 and CDR2 are SEHNR and FQNEAQ (reference sequence). CDR3 residues: CASSLIAGVTEQFF. CDR3 DNA sequence: TGTGCCAGCAGTTTAATAGCGGGAGTGACTGAGCAGTTCTTC.

This clone was recorded a few times. This chain links TRBV7-9 with TRBJ1-1; D is undetermined. Trimming shortened V by 3 bases and J by 4 bases, and 15 bases separated the two germline ends. The CDR3 runs 15 residues. Germline V gene data show CDR1 as SEHNR and CDR2 as FQNEAQ (reference sequence). The CDR3 region is CASSFQGISVTEAFF. The CDR3 DNA is TGTGCCAGCAGCTTTCAAGGGATTTCGGTCACTGAAGCTTTCTTT.

This clone is deemed large. The chain is built from TRBV7-9 and TRBJ1-4; TRBD1 aligns across 7 bases. The CDR3 is made up of 14 amino acids. Germline values: CDR1 SEHNR, CDR2 FQNEAQ (reference sequence). V dropped 1 base and J dropped 7; count of bases not matched to a gene: 3. The CDR3: CASSLDQGGEKLFF. CDR3 sequence (DNA): TGTGCCAGCAGCTTAGATCAGGGGGGTGAAAAACTGTTTTTT.

V gene TRBV14 combines with J gene TRBJ2-5, with D possibly being TRBD2 (6 bases). With the DNA end fitting TRBJ2-7 better, the J assignment may be wrong. Looked up from germline, CDR1 is SGHDN and CDR2 is FVKESK. This CDR3 is built from 18 residues. CDR3: CASSQYLLSRETGYEQYF. CDR3 DNA sequence: TGTGCCAGCAGCCAATATCTTCTCTCTCGGGAGACCGGTTACGAGCAGTACTTC.

The chain joins TRBV2 to TRBJ2-6; 7 nucleotides align to TRBD1. Losses at the gene ends were 10 bases for V and 0 bases for J; bases not matched to a gene: 12. Germline-derived CDR1 and CDR2 are SNHLY and FYNNEI. The CDR3 covers 17 residues. This chain's CDR3 is CATNPRQGFSGANVLTF. The CDR3 nucleotides are TGTGCCACCAACCCCAGACAGGGTTTCTCTGGGGCCAACGTCCTGACTTTC.

The chain has TRBV5-5 and TRBJ2-1; TRBD2 matches 9 bases. The CDR3 runs to 15 residues. Unmatched junction bases numbered 10, after V lost 4 bases and J lost 8 bases. Germline CDR1 reads SGHKS; CDR2 reads YYEKEE (reference sequence). In nucleotides, the CDR3 is TGTGCCAGCAGCCAACCTAGCGGGAAGTCCTATGAGCAGTTCTTC. Translation gives CASSQPSGKSYEQFF.

This sequence joins TRBV19 and TRBJ1-2; TRBD1 might be the D (6 bases). The V gene lost 5 bases and the J gene lost 7 bases, with 23 bases spanning the gap. Germline values: CDR1 LNHDA, CDR2 SQIVND (reference sequence). The CDR3 consists of 16 residues. The CDR3 loop reads CASSEGTGTTLAGYTF. Written as DNA, the CDR3 is TGTGCCAGTAGTGAAGGAACCGGGACAACTCTGGCTGGCTACACCTTC. Looking up the rest from reference TRBV19 and TRBJ1-2 gives the full variable domain: DGGITQSPKYLFRKEGQNVTLSCEQNLNHDAMYWYRQDPGQGLRLIYYSQIVNDFQKGDIAEGYSVSREKKESFPLTVTSAQKNPTAFYLCASSEGTGTTLAGYTFGSGTRLTVV.

The chain joins TRBV6-6 to TRBJ2-7; D ambiguous. V was trimmed by 5 bases and J by 2 bases, leaving 7 bases between them. CDR3 length equals 12 residues. Germline loops: CDR1 MNHNY, CDR2 SVGAGI (reference sequence). CDR3 nucleotide sequence: TGTGCCAGCAGTCCCGTAACCTACGAGCAGTACTTC. Translated: CASSPVTYEQYF.

The chain employs TRBV5-6 and TRBJ1-4, with 9 bases matching TRBD1. V gave up 0 bases and J gave up 8 bases; unmatched junction bases: 5. Germline V gives CDR1 SGHDT, CDR2 YYEEEE. The CDR3 is made up of 15 amino acids. The CDR3 DNA reads as TGTGCCAGCAGCTTGGCCGGGACAGGGACCGAAAAACTGTTTTTT. It translates to CASSLAGTGTEKLFF.

There are a few counts of this clone. The CDR3 loop is CASTPHSASRETQYF. For the CDR3, the DNA is TGTGCCAGCACACCTCACTCGGCTAGTCGGGAGACCCAGTACTTC. The genes are TRBV7-2 and TRBJ2-5; no clear D. The CDR3 totals 15 residues. With 7 bases removed from V and 5 bases from J, the gap between germline ends came to 20 bases. Per germline, CDR1 SGHTA and CDR2 FQGNSA.

In the case of this clone: Other nucleotide sequences in the sample specify the same CDR3. The J gene is TRBJ1-1, the V gene TRBV29-1, with a possible D match to TRBD1 (5 bases). This CDR3 region has 13 residues. CDR1 is SQVTM and CDR2 is ANQGSEA in the germline V gene. V was clipped by 4 bases and J by 0 bases, with 9 bases between them. The CDR3 sequence is CSVGHRMNTEAFF. CDR3 DNA: TGCAGCGTTGGGCACAGGATGAACACTGAAGCTTTCTTT.

This clone was picked up a small number of times. This sequence joins TRBV19 and TRBJ1-5; no firm D call. Trimming removed 7 bases from V and 4 bases from J, with 17 bases in between. The germline CDR1 and CDR2 sequences are LNHDA and SQIVND (reference sequence). The CDR3 length is 15 residues. The CDR3 sequence: CASTPLYTANQPQHF. DNA of the CDR3: TGTGCCAGTACTCCTCTCTACACCGCAAATCAGCCCCAGCATTTT.

In its sample, this clone was seen a few times. This rearrangement joins TRBV4-3 to TRBJ2-3; D unclear. The ends were cut back, 3 bases at V and 2 bases at J, with 9 bases in the middle. Germline loops: CDR1 LGHNA, CDR2 YSLEER. This CDR3 region has 14 residues. In DNA, the CDR3 is TGCGCCAGCAGCCAGGATTCCATCACAGATACGCAGTATTTT. Its protein is CASSQDSITDTQYF.

V gene TRBV6-1 combines with J gene TRBJ1-1; a possible D gene is TRBD1 (6 bases). This CDR3 has 15 residues. Per germline, CDR1 MNHNS and CDR2 SASEGT. V lost 6 bases to trimming and J lost 5 bases, with 19 bases between them. The DNA for the CDR3 is TGTGCCAGCAGCCCGCCGGGGGGGCGGGAGACTGAAGCTTTCTTT. This gives the protein CASSPPGGRETEAFF.

The rearrangement joins TRBV4-3 to TRBJ1-2; no definite D call. The CDR3 spans 14 residues. The germline V gene has CDR1 LGHNA and CDR2 YSLEER. Trimming left V 0 bases short and J 2 bases short, with 7 bases between. CDR3 protein: CASSQDAQNYGYTF. The CDR3 DNA reads as TGCGCCAGCAGCCAAGATGCCCAGAACTATGGCTACACCTTC.

The rearrangement joins TRBV7-9 to TRBJ1-2; 8 bases match TRBD1. This CDR3 contains 16 residues. The germline V gene has CDR1 SEHNR and CDR2 FQNEAQ (reference sequence). V lost 5 bases, J lost 8 bases, and 16 bases stayed unmatched. The CDR3 DNA sequence: TGTGCCAGCAGCCAAGATTTTAGGACAGGGTTCGAGGGCTACACCTTC. It translates to CASSQDFRTGFEGYTF.

This chain uses TRBV11-2 with TRBJ2-3; D perhaps matches TRBD2 (5 bases). The CDR3 is 15 residues long. Germline loops: CDR1 SGHAT, CDR2 FQNNGV. Trimming took 6 bases from V and 2 from J, leaving 15 bases between them. CDR3 DNA sequence: TGTGCCAGCAGACCAGACTCGGGGTCCACAGATACGCAGTATTTT. The encoded protein is CASRPDSGSTDTQYF.

This clone was seen a handful of times. V is TRBV29-1 and J is TRBJ2-7, with D perhaps TRBD1 or TRBD2 (5 bases each). The CDR3 extends over 12 amino acids. V was shortened by 7 bases and J by 1 base, with 11 bases between the two germline ends. The germline gives CDR1 SQVTM, CDR2 ANQGSEA. CDR3 bases: TGCAGCGGGGGGACGGAGTCCTACGAGCAGTACTTC. Its translation: CSGGTESYEQYF.

This chain uses TRBV5-1 with TRBJ2-4; no clear D. The germline CDR1 and CDR2 sequences are SGHRS and YFSETQ. V was clipped by 3 bases and J by 9 bases, with 10 bases between them. The CDR3 sequence is 12 residues long. CDR3 sequence: CASSSPGGIQYF. The CDR3 region has the DNA TGCGCCAGCAGCTCCCCCGGCGGCATTCAGTACTTC.

This clone was seen more than once but under ten times. The chain's CDR3 is CASSKTSGSRETDTQYF. The CDR3 nucleotides are TGTGCCAGCAGCAAGACTAGCGGGAGTCGGGAAACAGATACGCAGTATTTT. The rearrangement uses TRBV7-9 and TRBJ2-3, with 12 bases lining up with TRBD2. The V segment lost 5 bases and the J segment 3 bases; nucleotides outside the gene matches: 9. Germline V gives CDR1 SEHNR, CDR2 FQNEAQ (reference sequence). The CDR3 loop spans 17 amino acids.

This clone was seen more than once but under ten times. The chain is built from TRBV7-8 and TRBJ2-7; 7 nucleotides match TRBD1. V lost 5 bases, J lost 5 bases, and 9 bases stayed unmatched. Germline V gene lookup returns CDR1 SGHVS and CDR2 FQNEAQ. The CDR3 runs to 14 residues. In DNA form, the CDR3 reads TGTGCCAGCAGCCGCGACAGGGCAGGGAACGAGCAGTACTTC. Its protein product is CASSRDRAGNEQYF.